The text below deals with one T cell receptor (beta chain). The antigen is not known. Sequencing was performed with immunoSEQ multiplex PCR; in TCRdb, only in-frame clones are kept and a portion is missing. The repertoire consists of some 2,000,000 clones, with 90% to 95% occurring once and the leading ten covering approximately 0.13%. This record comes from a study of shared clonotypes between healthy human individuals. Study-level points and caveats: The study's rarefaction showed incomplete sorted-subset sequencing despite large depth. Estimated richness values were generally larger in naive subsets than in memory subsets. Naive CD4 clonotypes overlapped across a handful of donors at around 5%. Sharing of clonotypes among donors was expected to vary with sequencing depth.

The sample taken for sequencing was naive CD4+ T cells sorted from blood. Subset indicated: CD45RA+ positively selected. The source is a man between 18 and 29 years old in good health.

This CDR3 is CASSLWTGDGYTF. As DNA, the CDR3 is TGCGCCAGCAGCTTATGGACAGGGGATGGCTACACCTTC. V usage is TRBV5-1 and J usage is TRBJ1-2, with TRBD1 matching over 9 bases. The CDR3 consists of 13 residues. The ends lost 2 bases at V and 6 bases at J; junction bases unmatched: 2. Looked up from germline, CDR1 is SGHRS and CDR2 is YFSETQ.